The clone carrying this T cell receptor (beta chain) has only a few counts. Its matching antigen is unknown. This CDR3 is 14 amino acids long. Trimming removed 3 bases at V and 7 bases at J, with 15 bases between. Germline V gene data show CDR1 as SNHLY and CDR2 as FYNNEI. The data originate from a study of T-cell reconstitution after alpha-beta-depleted transplantation in children. Using unique molecular identifiers, the investigators prepared the TCRbeta library. From the PCR reads, TCRdb called clonotypes with MiXCR, one entry per CDR3 protein. The data contain about 980,000 distinct CDR3 sequences, roughly 31% of them seen just once; the ten biggest clones take up 28%. Study-wide findings and caveats: There were some patients whose high TCRbeta diversity at day 60 came from surviving recipient T cells and thymic progenitors. The origin of alpha-beta T cells about two months after transplant was reportedly several hundred expanded graft clones. A year post-transplant, T-cell counts and diversity derived mostly from newly produced T cells.

The chain is built from TRBV2 and TRBJ1-2; unclear D gene. The specimen was PBMCs, mostly from graft donor cells, collected 360 days after TCRalphabeta/CD19-depleted stem cell transplant. The clonotype originates from a boy younger than two who had a stem cell transplant for SCID, so the T cells may come from the graft donor. The CDR3 DNA is TGTGCCAGCAGTGACTCGTTGTCACGGACTGGCTACACCTTC. Residues: CASSDSLSRTGYTF.